These 5 T cell receptor beta chains share one sample of origin, sequenced in a study of shared clonotypes between healthy human individuals. Measured with immunoSEQ multiplex PCR; TCRdb has only the in-frame clones, and not every one. The repertoire holds approximately 2,300,000 clones, with about nine tenths as singletons. Source material: naive CD4+ T cells from PBMCs. Subset defined: CD45RA+ positively selected. The receptors originated from a man younger than 35 in good health. Some clones in this sample may be carry-over from other donors' samples.

The V and J genes are TRBV9 and TRBJ2-5; the D gene could be TRBD1 or TRBD2 (5 bases each). The J call may be wrong; the DNA end is better matched by TRBJ2-7. The CDR3 consists of 15 residues. CDR1 SGDLS and CDR2 YYNGEE come from the germline V gene. CDR3 protein: CASSRRDGELYEQYF. CDR3 bases: TGTGCCAGCAGCAGACGGGACGGGGAGCTCTACGAGCAGTACTTC.

The table lists this clone with a few counts. This chain connects TRBV4-1 to TRBJ1-1, with 7 bases that match TRBD1. CDR1 and CDR2 from the germline V gene are MGHRA and YSYEKL. V was pared by 4 bases and J by 10 bases, with 15 bases of the junction left unmatched. The CDR3 covers 15 residues. Written as DNA, the CDR3 is TGCGCCAGCAGCCCAAGACAGGGTCGGGGTCGGGGAGCTTTCTTT. This gives the protein CASSPRQGRGRGAFF.

In DNA, the CDR3 is TGTGCCAGCAGCGTAGGCCCCCCGGCGTCTGAGCAGTTCTTC. Translation gives CASSVGPPASEQFF. This chain connects TRBV9 to TRBJ2-1; D unresolved. From germline, CDR1 is SGDLS and CDR2 YYNGEE. This CDR3 spans 14 amino acids. V lost 0 bases and J lost 9, with 13 bases in between.

This chain uses TRBV18 with TRBJ2-3, with unresolved D. Trimming stripped 5 bases from V and 1 base from J, with 7 bases between. This CDR3 has 13 amino acids. In germline, CDR1 is KGHSH, CDR2 LQKENI. CDR3 loop: CASSERRTDTQYF. DNA for the CDR3: TGTGCCAGCTCAGAGCGACGCACAGATACGCAGTATTTT.

The chain has TRBV30 and TRBJ2-7; D is unresolved. There are 13 residues in the CDR3. V lost 5 bases and J lost 4, with 15 bases in between. Per the germline V gene, CDR1 is GTSNPN and CDR2 is SVGIG (reference sequence). The CDR3 nucleotides read TGTGCCTGGGGATCGCTTATGGTTTACGAGCAGTACTTC. Amino acids: CAWGSLMVYEQYF. The entire variable domain, with the rest obtained from reference TRBV30 and TRBJ2-7, is as follows: SQTIHQWPATLVQPVGSPLSLECTVEGTSNPNLYWYRQAAGRGLQLLFYSVGIGQISSEVPQNLSASRPQDRQFILSSKKLLLSDSGFYLCAWGSLMVYEQYFGPGTRLTVT.